Included here is one TCR beta chain sequence, with context. The data were obtained in a study of blood T cell repertoires in COVID-19. In the study overall: Sample material is recorded as cDNA or gDNA derived from T cells, B-cell-depleted T cells, or PBMCs.

CDR3 length: 13 amino acids. Trimming pared 3 bases from V and 5 bases from J, leaving 8 bases between. Germline V gene lookup returns CDR1 SNHLY and CDR2 FYNNEI. Per the original methods: Reference gene primer amplification gave estimated nucleated cell counts. Clones were sequenced by immunoSEQ multiplex PCR, and TCRdb holds only the in-frame ones, with some missing. The DNA was the basis for D and trimming; V, J and clone size are from that table. The data contain 120,000 or so clones, roughly 85% of them seen just once; the ten biggest clones take up less than 8.5%. The sample was peripheral blood. V gene TRBV2 combines with J gene TRBJ1-5; weak D call: TRBD1 (5 bases). This TCR derives from a man older than 75 with active or convalescent COVID-19. The DNA of the CDR3 is TGTGCCAGCAGTGACTGGGGGGATCAGCCCCAGCATTTT. Amino acids: CASSDWGDQPQHF.